The 31 T cell receptor beta chains below come from one sample, sequenced in a study of T cell changes during pregnancy in multiple sclerosis. Only in-frame clones appear in the TCRdb table, and some are missing; sequencing was by immunoSEQ multiplex PCR. The sample shows about 71,000 clones, just over 90% of them seen only once. Sequenced here: peripheral blood, sampled in the third trimester of pregnancy. These receptor sequences come from a female donor with multiple sclerosis, enrolled in a pregnancy study.

The chain recombines TRBV30 with TRBJ1-3; D remains ambiguous. This CDR3 is 12 amino acids long. Deletions cut 2 bases from V and 1 base from J, with 3 bases between. Germline CDR1 reads GTSNPN; CDR2 reads SVGIG (reference sequence). CDR3 residues: CAWSSSGNTIYF. The CDR3 region has the DNA TGTGCCTGGAGTTCTTCTGGAAACACCATATATTTT. The full variable domain, in which reference TRBV30 and TRBJ1-3 provide the parts outside the CDR3, is SQTIHQWPATLVQPVGSPLSLECTVEGTSNPNLYWYRQAAGRGLQLLFYSVGIGQISSEVPQNLSASRPQDRQFILSSKKLLLSDSGFYLCAWSSSGNTIYFGEGSWLTVV.

The chain recombines TRBV18 with TRBJ2-5, with D unclear. The J call is uncertain, as TRBJ2-7 better fits the DNA end. Germline assignment: CDR1 KGHSH and CDR2 LQKENI. The CDR3 spans 11 residues. CDR3 residues: CASSNLYEQYF. The CDR3 DNA reads TGTGCCAGCTCAAACCTCTACGAGCAGTACTTC.

The rearrangement joins TRBV29-1 to TRBJ2-6; maybe TRBD1 (6 bases). V lost 6 bases and J 0 bases, leaving 9 bases between the germline ends. The CDR3 spans 14 residues. Per the germline V gene, CDR1 is SQVTM and CDR2 is ANQGSEA. CDR3 loop: CSVLGGSGANVLTF. The CDR3 region has the DNA TGCAGCGTGCTAGGGGGCTCTGGGGCCAACGTCCTGACTTTC.

The chain employs TRBV30 and TRBJ1-1; weak D call: TRBD1 (6 bases). Germline CDR1 and CDR2: GTSNPN and SVGIG (reference sequence). The CDR3 runs to 13 residues. Trimming took off 4 bases at V and 2 bases at J, with 11 bases between the two ends. The CDR3 coding sequence is TGTGCCTGGACCAGGGGAATCAACACTGAAGCTTTCTTT. Encoded protein: CAWTRGINTEAFF. Drawing the rest from reference TRBV30 and TRBJ1-1, the complete variable domain is SQTIHQWPATLVQPVGSPLSLECTVEGTSNPNLYWYRQAAGRGLQLLFYSVGIGQISSEVPQNLSASRPQDRQFILSSKKLLLSDSGFYLCAWTRGINTEAFFGQGTRLTVV.

The chain has TRBV10-1 and TRBJ2-2; 8 nucleotides agree with TRBD2. In germline, CDR1 is WNHNN, CDR2 SYGVQD (reference sequence). With 3 bases clipped from V and 7 bases from J, the junction kept 7 bases outside the gene matches. The CDR3 runs to 15 residues. This chain's CDR3 is CASSDEREGVGELFF. Here the CDR3 DNA reads TGCGCCAGCAGTGATGAACGGGAGGGTGTCGGGGAGCTGTTTTTT.

The chain joins TRBV5-6 to TRBJ2-1; 7 positions match TRBD2. Germline CDR1 is SGHDT and CDR2 is YYEEEE. The V and J ends lost 4 bases and 2 bases, in that order; junction bases with no gene match: 12. The CDR3 sequence is 17 residues long. CDR3 loop: CASSAISSGSPYNEQFF. The CDR3 bases are TGTGCCAGCAGCGCGATATCTAGCGGTTCTCCCTACAATGAGCAGTTCTTC.

The chain links TRBV19 to TRBJ1-3; weak D call: TRBD1 (5 bases). The CDR3 is 13 amino acids. Germline CDR1 and CDR2: LNHDA and SQIVND (reference sequence). Trimming shortened V by 7 bases and J by 3 bases, and 10 bases separated the two germline ends. The CDR3: CASTRGFGNTIYF. In DNA form, the CDR3 reads TGTGCCAGTACAAGGGGTTTTGGAAACACCATATATTTT.

The J gene is TRBJ2-1, the V gene TRBV7-2, with TRBD2 matching over 8 bases. V dropped 5 bases and J dropped 0; count of bases not matched to a gene: 9. Germline values: CDR1 SGHTA, CDR2 FQGNSA. The CDR3 extends over 17 amino acids. This CDR3 reads CASSPRAGGFSYNEQFF. CDR3 coding DNA: TGTGCCAGCAGCCCAAGGGCGGGGGGATTCTCCTACAATGAGCAGTTCTTC. The full variable domain, with the rest looked up from reference TRBV7-2 and TRBJ2-1, is GAGVSQSPSNKVTEKGKDVELRCDPISGHTALYWYRQSLGQGLEFLIYFQGNSAPDKSGLPSDRFSAERTGGSVSTLTIQRTQQEDSAVYLCASSPRAGGFSYNEQFFGPGTRLTVL.

V gene TRBV28 combines with J gene TRBJ2-5; tentative D call: TRBD1 (6 bases). With 3 bases removed from V and 1 base from J, the gap between germline ends came to 12 bases. CDR1 MDHEN and CDR2 SYDVKM come from the germline V gene. The length of the CDR3 is 15 residues. For the CDR3, the DNA is TGTGCCAGCAGTTTGGCAGGGGTGGGCCAAGAGACCCAGTACTTC. Its protein product is CASSLAGVGQETQYF. The full variable domain, completed using reference TRBV28 and TRBJ2-5, is DVKVTQSSRYLVKRTGEKVFLECVQDMDHENMFWYRQDPGLGLRLIYFSYDVKMKEKGDIPEGYSVSREKKERFSLILESASTNQTSMYLCASSLAGVGQETQYFGPGTRLLVL.

The J gene is TRBJ1-2, the V gene TRBV28; no clear D. Trimming shortened V by 4 bases and J by 2 bases, and 5 bases separated the two germline ends. The CDR3 consists of 12 residues. The V gene's germline CDR1 is MDHEN and CDR2 SYDVKM. CDR3 region: CASSYSNYGYTF. The CDR3 nucleotides are TGTGCCAGCAGTTACAGCAACTATGGCTACACCTTC.

V gene TRBV6-5 combines with J gene TRBJ2-7; 12 nucleotides align to TRBD2. The V gene end was trimmed by 5 bases and the J gene end by 4 bases; junction bases not matched to a gene: 3. This CDR3 spans 14 amino acids. CDR1 MNHEY and CDR2 SVGAGI come from the germline V gene. The CDR3 reads CASSASGRGYEQYF. The CDR3 coding sequence is TGTGCCAGCAGTGCTAGCGGGAGGGGGTACGAGCAGTACTTC.

The V call is TRBV27, the J call TRBJ2-3, with 11 positions matching TRBD1. This CDR3 spans 16 amino acids. After removal of 6 bases from V and 5 bases from J, the junction contained 10 bases not matched to a gene. CDR1 MNHEY and CDR2 SMNVEV come from the germline V gene (reference sequence). This chain's CDR3 is CASRRTGGALLDTQYF. The DNA of the CDR3 is TGTGCCAGCAGGAGGACAGGGGGCGCATTATTAGATACGCAGTATTTT.

The chain links TRBV28 to TRBJ1-3, with D hard to call. Germline V gene lookup returns CDR1 MDHEN and CDR2 SYDVKM. The CDR3 spans 15 residues. V was clipped by 5 bases and J by 0 bases, with 11 bases between them. DNA of the CDR3: TGTGCCAGCAGTCCACCAGTCTTCTCTGGAAACACCATATATTTT. As protein: CASSPPVFSGNTIYF.

This clone was seen a few times. Other DNA sequences in the sample encode the same CDR3. This chain joins TRBV28 and TRBJ2-7; 7 bases are shared with TRBD1. V lost 5 bases, J lost 3 bases, and 7 bases stayed unmatched. The length of the CDR3 is 14 residues. CDR1 is MDHEN, CDR2 SYDVKM, per germline. The DNA of the CDR3 is TGTGCCAGCAGTCCAGGACAGGCGAGCTACGAGCAGTACTTC. Translated: CASSPGQASYEQYF.

The V call is TRBV9, the J call TRBJ2-1, with D possibly matching TRBD2 (6 bases). Germline CDR1 and CDR2: SGDLS and YYNGEE. Between the trimmed V and J ends, which lost 0 bases and 2 bases, there was a span of 12 bases. The CDR3 has 16 residues. The CDR3 loop reads CASSVAWREPYNEQFF. CDR3 coding DNA: TGTGCCAGCAGCGTAGCGTGGCGGGAACCCTACAATGAGCAGTTCTTC. The variable domain in full, completed from reference TRBV9 and TRBJ2-1, reads DSGVTQTPKHLITATGQRVTLRCSPRSGDLSVYWYQQSLDQGLQFLIQYYNGEERAKGNILERFSAQQFPDLHSELNLSSLELGDSALYFCASSVAWREPYNEQFFGPGTRLTVL.

This rearrangement joins TRBV11-3 to TRBJ2-1; TRBD2 aligns across 8 bases. Germline-derived CDR1 and CDR2 are SGHNT and YENEEA. The CDR3 totals 15 residues. Trimming removed 5 bases from V and 8 bases from J; junction bases left unmatched: 11. CDR3 protein: CASSAFSGKGDEQFF. CDR3 in DNA: TGTGCCAGCAGCGCCTTTAGCGGGAAAGGCGATGAGCAGTTCTTC.

J is TRBJ2-7 and V is TRBV5-1; 7 positions agree with TRBD2. The CDR3 has 14 residues. From germline, CDR1 is SGHRS and CDR2 YFSETQ. Losses at the gene ends were 5 bases for V and 0 bases for J; bases not matched to a gene: 5. The CDR3, as DNA: TGCGCCAGCAGTGGGGGGGGGACCTCCTACGAGCAGTACTTC. Encoded protein: CASSGGGTSYEQYF. Complete variable domain (other parts from reference TRBV5-1 and TRBJ2-7): KAGVTQTPRYLIKTRGQQVTLSCSPISGHRSVSWYQQTPGQGLQFLFEYFSETQRNKGNFPGRFSGRQFSNSRSEMNVSTLELGDSALYLCASSGGGTSYEQYFGPGTRLTVT.

The sample holds a few counts of this clone. The V and J genes are TRBV28 and TRBJ2-2; 11 nucleotides agree with TRBD1. The CDR3 has 14 residues. J gave up 5 bases and V 7 bases, and 3 bases lay outside the gene matches. In germline, CDR1 is MDHEN, CDR2 SYDVKM. The CDR3 reads CASTGQGATGELFF. CDR3 DNA sequence: TGTGCCAGCACCGGACAGGGGGCTACCGGGGAGCTGTTTTTT. The full variable domain, rest sourced from reference TRBV28 and TRBJ2-2, is DVKVTQSSRYLVKRTGEKVFLECVQDMDHENMFWYRQDPGLGLRLIYFSYDVKMKEKGDIPEGYSVSREKKERFSLILESASTNQTSMYLCASTGQGATGELFFGEGSRLTVL.

The V gene is TRBV11-2, the J gene TRBJ1-2; tentatively, D is TRBD1 (6 bases). There are 14 residues in the CDR3. Germline V gives CDR1 SGHAT, CDR2 FQNNGV. Trimming removed 1 base from V and 4 bases from J, with 10 bases in between. This chain's CDR3 is CASSLVPTGYGYTF. In nucleotides, the CDR3 is TGTGCCAGCAGCTTAGTCCCGACAGGCTATGGCTACACCTTC.

This chain links TRBV2 with TRBJ2-1; 15 nucleotides agree with TRBD2. The CDR3 length is 19 residues. CDR1 and CDR2 (germline): SNHLY, FYNNEI. V shed 6 bases, J shed 7 bases, and the junction held 16 bases outside the gene matches. The CDR3 DNA is TGTGCCAGCAGCGTGACGGGACTAGCGGGAGGTGCGCTGCGGAATGAGCAGTTCTTC. As protein: CASSVTGLAGGALRNEQFF.

This chain uses TRBV7-2 with TRBJ2-2, with TRBD2 matching 8 bases. The junction had 8 bases not matched to a gene; V was cut back by 3 bases and J by 5 bases. Germline CDR1 is SGHTA and CDR2 is FQGNSA. This CDR3 comprises 16 residues. The CDR3, as DNA: TGTGCCAGCAGCTTTGAGCGGGAGATTGGAACCGGGGAGCTGTTTTTT. It codes for CASSFEREIGTGELFF.

V and J are TRBV19 and TRBJ2-7; 7 bases align to TRBD1. V shed 0 bases and J 5 bases; nucleotides not matched to a gene: 10. The CDR3 sequence is 16 residues long. The germline V gene encodes CDR1 LNHDA and CDR2 SQIVND (reference sequence). The CDR3 reads CASSIDMDTGVDEQYF. CDR3 bases: TGTGCCAGTAGTATAGACATGGATACAGGGGTGGACGAGCAGTACTTC.

The V gene is TRBV7-9, the J gene TRBJ1-2, with D possibly being TRBD1 (5 bases). The CDR3 has 14 residues. The V gene's germline CDR1 is SEHNR and CDR2 FQNEAQ (reference sequence). Deletions cut 5 bases from V and 4 bases from J, with 14 bases between. The CDR3 loop reads CASSPRGGFYGYTF. The CDR3 DNA reads TGTGCCAGCAGCCCAAGGGGCGGCTTCTATGGCTACACCTTC.

The genes are TRBV7-2 and TRBJ2-1, with TRBD1 matching 8 bases. Germline CDR1 SGHTA, CDR2 FQGNSA. This CDR3 region has 13 residues. Trimming cost V 5 bases and J 4 bases; bases outside gene matches: 1. The CDR3: CASSRDRYNEQFF. Here the CDR3 DNA reads TGTGCCAGCAGCCGGGACAGGTACAATGAGCAGTTCTTC.

This chain links TRBV7-9 with TRBJ1-3; unclear D gene. This CDR3 is built from 13 residues. Trimming removed 6 bases at V and 5 bases at J, with 11 bases between. CDR1 and CDR2 (germline): SEHNR, FQNEAQ (reference sequence). For the CDR3, the DNA is TGTGCCAGCAGGATCGACACCCGAAACACCATATATTTT. It yields the protein CASRIDTRNTIYF.

The chain uses TRBV7-2 and TRBJ2-3; D is perhaps TRBD1 (5 bases). The germline CDR1 and CDR2 sequences are SGHTA and FQGNSA. The V and J ends lost 7 bases and 5 bases respectively, with 19 bases between them. This CDR3 region has 15 residues. In DNA form, the CDR3 reads TGTGCCAGCACCATATCAAGTCAGGGTGGAGATACGCAGTATTTT. It yields the protein CASTISSQGGDTQYF.

The rearrangement links TRBV7-9 to TRBJ2-7; D perhaps matches TRBD2 (6 bases). This CDR3 region has 17 residues. V lost 1 base, J lost 3 bases, and 19 bases lay in between. Germline V gene data show CDR1 as SEHNR and CDR2 as FQNEAQ (reference sequence). Here the CDR3 reads CASSLGRRGPVFYEQYF. As DNA, the CDR3 is TGTGCCAGCAGCTTAGGGCGGCGGGGACCCGTCTTCTACGAGCAGTACTTC.

This clone was found many times. CDR3: CASSLGEYTEAFF. The CDR3 nucleotides are TGTGCCAGCAGTTTAGGGGAGTACACTGAAGCTTTCTTT. This chain links TRBV28 with TRBJ1-1; D is ambiguous. The CDR3 loop spans 13 amino acids. In germline, CDR1 is MDHEN, CDR2 SYDVKM. V lost 2 bases and J lost 3, with 7 bases in between.

This chain joins TRBV2 and TRBJ2-1; 8 bases match TRBD2. J gave up 6 bases and V 5 bases, and 9 bases lay outside the gene matches. This CDR3 is built from 15 residues. Germline lookup yields CDR1 SNHLY and CDR2 FYNNEI. CDR3 residues: CASSRTSTGINEQFF. CDR3 DNA: TGTGCCAGCAGTCGGACTAGCACGGGAATCAATGAGCAGTTCTTC.

This chain links TRBV12-5 with TRBJ2-7, with 14 bases lining up with TRBD2. Trimming removed 6 bases from V and 2 bases from J; junction bases left unmatched: 0. This CDR3 has 14 residues. The germline gives CDR1 LGHNT, CDR2 FRNRAP. The CDR3 region is CASGTSGRAYEQYF. As DNA, the CDR3 is TGTGCTAGTGGGACTAGCGGGAGGGCCTACGAGCAGTACTTC.

The V call is TRBV6-1, the J call TRBJ1-5; possible D gene TRBD1, 6 bases. Between the trimmed V and J ends, which lost 7 bases and 5 bases, there was a span of 12 bases. Per germline, CDR1 MNHNS and CDR2 SASEGT. The CDR3 covers 13 residues. The CDR3 nucleotides read TGTGCCAGCAAGGGCCAGGGGCATCAGCCCCAGCATTTT. Translated: CASKGQGHQPQHF.